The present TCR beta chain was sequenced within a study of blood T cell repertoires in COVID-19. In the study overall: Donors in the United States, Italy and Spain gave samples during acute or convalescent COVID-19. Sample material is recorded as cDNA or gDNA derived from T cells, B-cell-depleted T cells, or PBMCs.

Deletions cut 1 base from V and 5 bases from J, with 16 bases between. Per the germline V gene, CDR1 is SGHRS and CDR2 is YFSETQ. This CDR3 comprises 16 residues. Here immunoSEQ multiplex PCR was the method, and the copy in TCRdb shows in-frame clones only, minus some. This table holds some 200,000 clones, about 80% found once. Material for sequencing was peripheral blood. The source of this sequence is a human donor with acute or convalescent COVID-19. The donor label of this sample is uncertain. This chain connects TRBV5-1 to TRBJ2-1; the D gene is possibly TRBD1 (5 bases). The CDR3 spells CASSLIGQGGNNEQFF. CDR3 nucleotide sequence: TGCGCCAGCAGCTTGATAGGGCAGGGTGGGAACAATGAGCAGTTCTTC.